The entry that follows covers one T cell receptor beta chain sequence. Its cognate antigen has yet to be identified. The input lacks base qualities; no much larger clone sits a single base away. Per the germline V gene (reference sequence), LNHDA is the CDR1 and SQIVND is the CDR2. The CDR3 holds 17 amino acids from the cysteine to the phenylalanine. Of all the DNA, just the CDR3 is kept, 51 bases in frame from base 1. Relative to germline, V is 4 bases shorter and J is 0 bases shorter, with 16 bases between their ends. These data belong to a study of blood T cell repertoires in COVID-19 (dated by TCRdb to between 2020 and 2021). Broadly, across the study: The collaborator samples originated in the United States, Italy and Spain and spanned the acute and convalescent phases of COVID-19. The material from the prospective study consisted of cDNA or gDNA derived from T cells, B-cell-depleted T cells, or PBMCs. Deeply sampled blood TCRbeta repertoires from subjects exposed to, actively infected with, or recovered from COVID-19 were included in the dataset. A freely available public database, intended as a resource for researchers studying the immune response to SARS-CoV-2, is where the repertoires were released. The samples were drawn from two sources: the first 160 participants of the ongoing ImmuneRACE study, and 1,200 or so subjects contributed by 6 global collaborators. Sample metadata almost always included a de-identified subject ID, COVID-19 status, age in years and sex. HLA class I and class II types, where available, came from metadata supplied by the sample provider rather than from assay-based typing. The investigation overall reported the following: How much clinical and demographic metadata was included differed by source and by participant, and the metadata was provided uncurated.

One collaborating source in Seattle enrolled patients while the patients were actively infected and followed the patients over time throughout the course of disease. Each collaborating institution followed its own protocols to collect whole blood in K2EDTA tubes. For TCRbeta analysis, collaborator samples were shipped as frozen whole blood, as isolated PBMCs, or as DNA extracted from either sample type. TCRbeta CDR3 regions were amplified from genomic DNA by means of the immunoSEQ Assay, a bias-controlled multiplex PCR. As for how the authors treated the data: The number of nucleated cells in each sample was estimated from the amplification of reference gene primers within the assay. To quantify the absolute abundance of each unique TCRbeta CDR3 rearrangement, sequence reads were collapsed and filtered. For each sample, productive Simpson clonality was calculated as the square root of Simpson's diversity index over productive rearrangements. TCRdb carries this immuneACCESS record with in-frame sequences only. Its versions omit some clonotypes, under half of them owing to an unresolved V gene in the studies checked, with the rest unexplained. Clone size and the V and J calls come from that table; the DNA yielded D and trimming. The sample has about 270,000 clones on record, roughly 83% of them singletons. The top ten hold 5% to 7% of the sample.

The receptor chain draws on TRBV19 and TRBJ2-4; TRBD1 is possibly the D segment (5 matching bases). The sequencing input was peripheral blood. This sequence was found in a woman aged 80 or older with COVID-19, enrolled during active disease. The DNA is TGTGCCAGTAGTACCCCCCAGGGCGGTCGAGCCAAAAACATTCAGTACTTC. This encodes CASSTPQGGRAKNIQYF.